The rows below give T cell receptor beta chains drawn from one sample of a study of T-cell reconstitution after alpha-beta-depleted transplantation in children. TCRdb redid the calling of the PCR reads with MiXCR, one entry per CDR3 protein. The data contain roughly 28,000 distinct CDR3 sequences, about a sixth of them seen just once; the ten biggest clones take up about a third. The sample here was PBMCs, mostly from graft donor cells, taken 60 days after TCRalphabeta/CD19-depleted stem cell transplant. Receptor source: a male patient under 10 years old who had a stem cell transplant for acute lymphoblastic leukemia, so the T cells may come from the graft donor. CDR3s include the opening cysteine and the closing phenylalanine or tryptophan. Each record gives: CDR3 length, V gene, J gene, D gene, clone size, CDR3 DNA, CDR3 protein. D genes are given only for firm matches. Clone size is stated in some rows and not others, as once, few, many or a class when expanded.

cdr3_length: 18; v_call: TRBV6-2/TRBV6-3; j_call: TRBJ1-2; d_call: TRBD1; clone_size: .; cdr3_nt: TGTGCCAGCAGTTTGGGCTCAGTCCCGGGACAGGGAAACTATGGCTACACCTTC; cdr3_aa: CASSLGSVPGQGNYGYTF
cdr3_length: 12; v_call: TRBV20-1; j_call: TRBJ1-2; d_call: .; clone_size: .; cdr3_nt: TGCAGTGCTAGCTGGCAGGGAGGTGGCTACACCTTC; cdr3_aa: CSASWQGGGYTF
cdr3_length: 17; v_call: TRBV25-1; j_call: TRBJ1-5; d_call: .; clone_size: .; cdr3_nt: TGTGCCAGCAGTGAAGGGGGTTCCTCGGTTAGCAATCAGCCCCAGCATTTT; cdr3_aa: CASSEGGSSVSNQPQHF
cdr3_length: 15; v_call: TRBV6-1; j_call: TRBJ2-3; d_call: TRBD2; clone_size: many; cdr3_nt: TGTGCCAGCAGCGGACTAGCGGCTAGCACAGATACGCAGTATTTT; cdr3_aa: CASSGLAASTDTQYF
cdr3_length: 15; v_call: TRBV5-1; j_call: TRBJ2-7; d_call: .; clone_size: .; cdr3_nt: TGCGCCACTCGACATGGGGATATGAGCTCCTACGAGCAGTACTTC; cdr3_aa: CATRHGDMSSYEQYF
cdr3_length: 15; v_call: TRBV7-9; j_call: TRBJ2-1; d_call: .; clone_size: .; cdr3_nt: TGTGCCAGCAGCGAACGGAGACAGCTTTACAATGAGCAGTTCTTC; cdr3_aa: CASSERRQLYNEQFF
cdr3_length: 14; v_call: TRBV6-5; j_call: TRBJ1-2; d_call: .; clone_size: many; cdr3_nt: TGTGCCAGCAGCACAGTCCGGGACAACTATGGCTACACCTTC; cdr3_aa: CASSTVRDNYGYTF
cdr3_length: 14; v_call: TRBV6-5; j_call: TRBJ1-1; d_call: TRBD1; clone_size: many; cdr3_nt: TGTGCCAGCAGTTACGGGACAGGGACGACTGAAGCTTTCTTT; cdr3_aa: CASSYGTGTTEAFF
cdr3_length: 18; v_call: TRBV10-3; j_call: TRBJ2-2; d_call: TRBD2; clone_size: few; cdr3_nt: TGTGCCATCAGAGCCGGGACTAGCGGGGGGGAGTACACCGGGGAGCTGTTTTTT; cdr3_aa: CAIRAGTSGGEYTGELFF
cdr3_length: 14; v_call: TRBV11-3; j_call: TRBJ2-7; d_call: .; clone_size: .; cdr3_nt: TGTGCCAGCAGTGGGCAGATCGCTCCCTACGAGCAGTACTTC; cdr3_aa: CASSGQIAPYEQYF
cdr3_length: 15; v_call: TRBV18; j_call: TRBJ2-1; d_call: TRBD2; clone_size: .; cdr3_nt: TGTGCCAGCTCATATGGACTAGCGGGGTACAATGAGCAGTTCTTC; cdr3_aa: CASSYGLAGYNEQFF
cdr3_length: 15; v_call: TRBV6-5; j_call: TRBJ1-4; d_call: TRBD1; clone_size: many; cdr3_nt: TGTGCCAGCAGCTCGATCGGACAGGGGGAGGAAAAACTGTTTTTT; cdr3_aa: CASSSIGQGEEKLFF
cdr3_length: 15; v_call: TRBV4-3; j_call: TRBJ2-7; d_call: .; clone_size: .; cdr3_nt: TGCGCCAGCAGCCAAGATGTGGCTTTCTCCTACGAGCAGTACTTC; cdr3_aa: CASSQDVAFSYEQYF
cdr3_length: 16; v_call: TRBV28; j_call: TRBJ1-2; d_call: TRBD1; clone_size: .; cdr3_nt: TGTGCCAGCAGTCCTCAGACAGGGAAGATTTATTATGGCTACACCTTC; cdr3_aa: CASSPQTGKIYYGYTF
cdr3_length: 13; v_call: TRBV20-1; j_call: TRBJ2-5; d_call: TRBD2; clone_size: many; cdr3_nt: TGCAGTGCTACTAGCGGGTACCAAGAGACCCAGTACTTC; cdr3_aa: CSATSGYQETQYF
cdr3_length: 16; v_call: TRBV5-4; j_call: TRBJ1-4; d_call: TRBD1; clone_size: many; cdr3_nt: TGTGCCAGCAGCAATGGACAGGGGACAACTAATGAAAAACTGTTTTTT; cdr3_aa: CASSNGQGTTNEKLFF
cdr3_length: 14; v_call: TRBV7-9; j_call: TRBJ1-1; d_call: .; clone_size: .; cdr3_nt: TGTGCCAGCAGCTTAGTGAAGGGGGTTGCTGAAGCTTTCTTT; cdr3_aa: CASSLVKGVAEAFF
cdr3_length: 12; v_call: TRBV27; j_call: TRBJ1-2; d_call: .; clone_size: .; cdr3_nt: TGTGCCAGCAGAATGGGTAACTATGGCTACACCTTC; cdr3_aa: CASRMGNYGYTF
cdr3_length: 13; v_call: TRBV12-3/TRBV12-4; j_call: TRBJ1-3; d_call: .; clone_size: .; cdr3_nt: TGTGCCAGCAGTTCAGCCTCGGGAAACACCATATATTTT; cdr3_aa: CASSSASGNTIYF
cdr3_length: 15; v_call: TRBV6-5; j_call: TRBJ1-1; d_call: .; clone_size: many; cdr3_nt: TGTGCCAGCAGTTACTCTACCCGGGGGAACACTGAAGCTTTCTTT; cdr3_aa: CASSYSTRGNTEAFF
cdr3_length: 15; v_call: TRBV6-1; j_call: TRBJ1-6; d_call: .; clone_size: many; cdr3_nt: TGTGCCAGCAGTGAACAGGGGATTCTGAATTCACCCCTCCACTTT; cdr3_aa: CASSEQGILNSPLHF
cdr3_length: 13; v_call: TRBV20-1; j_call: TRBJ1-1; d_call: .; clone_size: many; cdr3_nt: TGCAGTGCTAGAGATGGGGTTACAGGTGAAGCTTTCTTT; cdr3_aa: CSARDGVTGEAFF
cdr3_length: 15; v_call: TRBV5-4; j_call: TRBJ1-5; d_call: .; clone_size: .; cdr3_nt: TGTGCCAGCAGCTTGGCGGGGAGCGGGACTCAGCCCCAGCATTTT; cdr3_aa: CASSLAGSGTQPQHF
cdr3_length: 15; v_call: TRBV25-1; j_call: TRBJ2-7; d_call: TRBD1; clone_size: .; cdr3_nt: TGTGCCAGCAGTGATGGCAGGGGGCGCCCCTACGAGCAGTACTTC; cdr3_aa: CASSDGRGRPYEQYF
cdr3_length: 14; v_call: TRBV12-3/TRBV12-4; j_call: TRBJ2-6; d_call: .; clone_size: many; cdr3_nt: TGTGCCAGCACCCAGGCTAGTTCCTCCAACGTCCTGACTTTC; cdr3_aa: CASTQASSSNVLTF